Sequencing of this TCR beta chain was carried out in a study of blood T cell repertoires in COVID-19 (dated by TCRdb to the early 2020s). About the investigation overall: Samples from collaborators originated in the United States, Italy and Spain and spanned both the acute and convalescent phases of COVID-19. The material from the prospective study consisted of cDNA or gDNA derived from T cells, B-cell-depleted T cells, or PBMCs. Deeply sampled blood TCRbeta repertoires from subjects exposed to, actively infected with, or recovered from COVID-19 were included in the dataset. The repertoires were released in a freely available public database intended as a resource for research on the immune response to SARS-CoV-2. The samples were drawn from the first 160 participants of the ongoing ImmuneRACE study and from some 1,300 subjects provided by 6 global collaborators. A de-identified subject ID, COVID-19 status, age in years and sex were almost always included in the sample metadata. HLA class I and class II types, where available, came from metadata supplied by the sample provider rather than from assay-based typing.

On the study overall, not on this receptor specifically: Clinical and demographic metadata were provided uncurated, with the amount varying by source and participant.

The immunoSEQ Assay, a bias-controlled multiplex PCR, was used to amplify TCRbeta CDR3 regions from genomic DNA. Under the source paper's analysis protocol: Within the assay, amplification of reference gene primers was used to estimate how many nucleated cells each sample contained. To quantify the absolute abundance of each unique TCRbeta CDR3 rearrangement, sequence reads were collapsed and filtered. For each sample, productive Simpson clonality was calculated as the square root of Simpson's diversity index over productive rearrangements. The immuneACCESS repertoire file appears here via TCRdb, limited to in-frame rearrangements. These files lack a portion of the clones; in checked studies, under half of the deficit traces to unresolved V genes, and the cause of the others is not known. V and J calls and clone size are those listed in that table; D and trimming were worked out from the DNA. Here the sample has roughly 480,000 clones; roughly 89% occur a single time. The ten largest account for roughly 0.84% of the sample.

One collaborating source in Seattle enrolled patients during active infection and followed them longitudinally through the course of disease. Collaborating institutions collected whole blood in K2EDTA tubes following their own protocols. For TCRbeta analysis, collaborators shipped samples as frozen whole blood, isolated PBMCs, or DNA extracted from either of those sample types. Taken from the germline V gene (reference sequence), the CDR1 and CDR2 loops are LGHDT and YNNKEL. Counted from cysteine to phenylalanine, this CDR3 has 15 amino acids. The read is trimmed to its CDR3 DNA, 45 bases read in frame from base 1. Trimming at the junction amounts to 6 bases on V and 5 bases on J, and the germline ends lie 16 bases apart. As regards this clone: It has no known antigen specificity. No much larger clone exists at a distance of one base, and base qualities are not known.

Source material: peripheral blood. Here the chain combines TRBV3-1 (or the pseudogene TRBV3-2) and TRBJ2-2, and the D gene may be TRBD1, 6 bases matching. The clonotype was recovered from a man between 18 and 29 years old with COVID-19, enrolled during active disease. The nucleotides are TGTGCCAGCAGGTCGACAGGAGACAATACCGGGGAGCTGTTTTTT. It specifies CASRSTGDNTGELFF.